The 9 T cell receptor beta chains in this list originate from one sample, sequenced in a study of OX40 agonist ivuxolimab in advanced cancers. Profiled with immunoSEQ multiplex PCR; TCRdb holds only in-frame clones, not every one. In the table there are 50,000 to 65,000 clones, approximately 85% of which are singletons. Sequencing was performed on CD4+ or CD8+ T cells sorted from blood, taken in a trial of the OX40 agonist ivuxolimab. The receptors shown here come from an adult with an advanced solid tumor such as melanoma, head and neck, liver or kidney cancer.

The chain carries TRBV20-1 and TRBJ1-1, with D possibly being TRBD1 (6 bases). This CDR3 has 11 residues. Germline V lookup: CDR1 DFQATT, CDR2 SNEGSKA (reference sequence). V was cut by 0 bases and J by 8 bases, with 7 bases left in between. The CDR3 reads CSAREQGEAFF. DNA of the CDR3: TGCAGTGCTAGAGAGCAGGGGGAAGCTTTCTTT.

The chain uses TRBV27 and TRBJ2-1; the D gene is possibly TRBD1 (6 bases). Germline-derived CDR1 and CDR2 are MNHEY and SMNVEV (reference sequence). The CDR3 has 16 residues. Trimming left V 6 bases short and J 4 bases short, with 19 bases between. CDR3 in DNA: TGTGCCAGCAGCTTTCAACAGGGCCCACTTTACAATGAGCAGTTCTTC. Translating it yields CASSFQQGPLYNEQFF.

The rearrangement joins TRBV5-8 to TRBJ1-2; 7 positions agree with TRBD1. Unmatched junction bases numbered 3, after V lost 3 bases and J lost 4 bases. Germline assignment: CDR1 SGHTS and CDR2 YDEGEE. The CDR3 is made up of 13 amino acids. In DNA form, the CDR3 reads TGTGCCAGCAGCTCGACAGGGTCCTATGGCTACACCTTC. Residues: CASSSTGSYGYTF.

J is TRBJ1-1 and V is TRBV7-3; 10 bases agree with TRBD1. This CDR3 has 13 residues. The ends lost 1 base at V and 8 bases at J; junction bases unmatched: 1. Per the germline V gene, CDR1 is SGHTA and CDR2 is FQGTGA. CDR3 sequence reads: CASSLMGQGEAFF. CDR3 nucleotides: TGTGCCAGCAGCTTAATGGGACAGGGGGAAGCTTTCTTT.

Details on this clone: At one end the junction does not follow the germline gene, possibly because of a read error. The chain carries TRBV28 and TRBJ2-7; D assignment may be TRBD1 or TRBD2 (6 bases each). Per germline, CDR1 MDHEN and CDR2 SYDVKM. This CDR3 spans 14 amino acids. In DNA form, the CDR3 reads TGTGCCAGCACTTTACAGGGTGGAGGGATGGAGCAGTACTTC. This sequence encodes CASTLQGGGMEQYF.

The chain combines TRBV19 with TRBJ2-3, with 12 bases aligning to TRBD2. Germline CDR1 is LNHDA and CDR2 is SQIVND (reference sequence). CDR3 size: 15 residues. The V gene end was trimmed by 7 bases and the J gene end by 3 bases; junction bases not matched to a gene: 5. The CDR3 loop is CASTLAGGGTDTQYF. The CDR3 coding sequence is TGTGCCAGTACCCTAGCGGGAGGGGGGACAGATACGCAGTATTTT. Supplemented by reference TRBV19 and TRBJ2-3, the full variable domain reads DGGITQSPKYLFRKEGQNVTLSCEQNLNHDAMYWYRQDPGQGLRLIYYSQIVNDFQKGDIAEGYSVSREKKESFPLTVTSAQKNPTAFYLCASTLAGGGTDTQYFGPGTRLTVL.

The rearrangement uses TRBV18 and TRBJ2-6; D remains unclear. The CDR3 totals 16 residues. Germline V gene data show CDR1 as KGHSH and CDR2 as LQKENI. V was cut by 3 bases and J by 0 bases, with 9 bases left in between. CDR3 residues: CASSPTTNSGANVLTF. The CDR3 DNA follows: TGTGCCAGCTCACCTACGACGAACTCTGGGGCCAACGTCCTGACTTTC.

This clone has just one count. The chain joins TRBV6-5 to TRBJ1-1; D is unresolved. V lost 2 bases and J 1 base, leaving 8 bases between the germline ends. Germline V CDR1 and CDR2: MNHEY, SVGAGI. This CDR3 region has 14 residues. CDR3 DNA sequence: TGTGCCAGCAGTTACGAGACGGGGAACACTGAAGCTTTCTTT. Translation gives CASSYETGNTEAFF.

V is TRBV7-9 and J is TRBJ2-1; D might be TRBD2 (7 bases). With 7 bases removed from V and 3 bases from J, the gap between germline ends came to 16 bases. The CDR3 covers 15 residues. Germline V gene sequence: CDR1 SEHNR, CDR2 FQNEAQ (reference sequence). Here the CDR3 DNA reads TGTGCCAGCAACACAGGGAGGGCAGGCTACAATGAGCAGTTCTTC. Protein: CASNTGRAGYNEQFF.